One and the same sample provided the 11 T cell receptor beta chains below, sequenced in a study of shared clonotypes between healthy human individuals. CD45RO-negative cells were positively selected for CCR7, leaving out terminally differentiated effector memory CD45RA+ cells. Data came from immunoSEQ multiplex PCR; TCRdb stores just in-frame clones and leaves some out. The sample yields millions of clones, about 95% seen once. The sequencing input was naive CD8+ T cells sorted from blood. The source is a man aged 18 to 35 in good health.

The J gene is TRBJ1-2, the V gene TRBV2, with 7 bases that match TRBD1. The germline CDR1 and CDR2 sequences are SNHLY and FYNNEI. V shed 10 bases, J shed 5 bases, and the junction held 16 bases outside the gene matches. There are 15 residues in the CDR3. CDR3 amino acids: CATLGDSGDPYGYTF. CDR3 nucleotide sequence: TGTGCCACCCTCGGGGACAGTGGGGACCCTTATGGCTACACCTTC.

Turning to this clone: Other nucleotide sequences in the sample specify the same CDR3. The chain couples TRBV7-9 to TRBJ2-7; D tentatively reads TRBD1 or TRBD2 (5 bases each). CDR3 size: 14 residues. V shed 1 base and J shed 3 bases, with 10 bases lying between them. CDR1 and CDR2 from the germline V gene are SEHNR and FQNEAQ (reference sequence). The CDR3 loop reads CASSLVGPGYEQYF. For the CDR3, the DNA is TGTGCCAGCAGCTTAGTGGGACCCGGCTACGAGCAGTACTTC.

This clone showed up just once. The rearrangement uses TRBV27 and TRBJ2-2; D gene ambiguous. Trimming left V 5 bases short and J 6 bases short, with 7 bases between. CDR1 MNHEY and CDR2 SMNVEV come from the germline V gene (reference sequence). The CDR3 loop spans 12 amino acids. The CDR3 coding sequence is TGTGCCAGCAGTCCCCAGTCCGGGGAGCTGTTTTTT. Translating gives CASSPQSGELFF.

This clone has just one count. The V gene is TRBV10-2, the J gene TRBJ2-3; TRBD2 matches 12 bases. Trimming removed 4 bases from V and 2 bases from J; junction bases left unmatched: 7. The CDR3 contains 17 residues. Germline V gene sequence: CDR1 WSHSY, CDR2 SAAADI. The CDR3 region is CASSAPTSGGSTDTQYF. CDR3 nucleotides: TGCGCCAGCAGTGCCCCGACTAGCGGGGGCTCCACAGATACGCAGTATTTT.

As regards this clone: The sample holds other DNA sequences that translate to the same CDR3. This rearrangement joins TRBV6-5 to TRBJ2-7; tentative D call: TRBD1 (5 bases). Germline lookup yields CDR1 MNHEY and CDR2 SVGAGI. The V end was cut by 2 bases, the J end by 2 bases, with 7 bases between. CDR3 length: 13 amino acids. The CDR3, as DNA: TGTGCCAGCAGTTACGGGGCAGCCTACGAGCAGTACTTC. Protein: CASSYGAAYEQYF.

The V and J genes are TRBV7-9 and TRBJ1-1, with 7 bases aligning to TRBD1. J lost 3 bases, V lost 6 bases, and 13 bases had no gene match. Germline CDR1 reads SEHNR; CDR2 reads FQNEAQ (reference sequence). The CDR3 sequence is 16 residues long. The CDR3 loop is CASSYVPGQLYTEAFF. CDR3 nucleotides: TGTGCCAGCAGTTACGTCCCGGGACAGCTCTACACTGAAGCTTTCTTT.

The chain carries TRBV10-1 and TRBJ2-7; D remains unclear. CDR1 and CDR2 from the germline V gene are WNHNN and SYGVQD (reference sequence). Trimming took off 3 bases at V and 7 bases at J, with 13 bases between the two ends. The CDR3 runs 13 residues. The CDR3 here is CASSEGLRGEQYF. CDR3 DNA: TGCGCCAGCAGTGAAGGTCTCCGCGGAGAGCAGTACTTC.

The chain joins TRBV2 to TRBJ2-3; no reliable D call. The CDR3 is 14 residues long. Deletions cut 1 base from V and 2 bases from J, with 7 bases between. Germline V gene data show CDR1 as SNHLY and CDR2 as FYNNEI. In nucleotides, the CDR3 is TGTGCCAGCAGTGAAGAGGATCACACAGATACGCAGTATTTT. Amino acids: CASSEEDHTDTQYF.

DNA of the CDR3: TGCGCCAGCAGCCAAGGTCCACGGGGGACCTACGAGCAGTACTTC. Protein: CASSQGPRGTYEQYF. V and J are TRBV4-1 and TRBJ2-7; perhaps TRBD2 as D (6 bases). Germline values: CDR1 MGHRA, CDR2 YSYEKL. V was trimmed by 1 base and J by 2 bases, leaving 12 bases between them. There are 15 residues in the CDR3.

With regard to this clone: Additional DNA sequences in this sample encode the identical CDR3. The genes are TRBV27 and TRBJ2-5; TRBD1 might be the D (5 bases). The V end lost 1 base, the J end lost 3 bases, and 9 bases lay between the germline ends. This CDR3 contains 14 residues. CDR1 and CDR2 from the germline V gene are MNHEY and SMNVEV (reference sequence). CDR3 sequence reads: CASSLLGREETQYF. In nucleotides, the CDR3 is TGTGCCAGCAGTTTATTGGGCAGGGAAGAGACCCAGTACTTC.

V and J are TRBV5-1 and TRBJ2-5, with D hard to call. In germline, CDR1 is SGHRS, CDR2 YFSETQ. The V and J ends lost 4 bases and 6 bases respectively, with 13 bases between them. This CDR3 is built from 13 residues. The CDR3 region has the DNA TGCGCCAGCAGCCCGCCCGGTGTGAAGACCCAGTACTTC. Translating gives CASSPPGVKTQYF.